Described below is a single T cell receptor (beta chain) sequence and its context. These data originate in a study of blood T cell repertoires in COVID-19. This CDR3 has 16 amino acids. Between the trimmed V and J ends, which lost 3 bases and 8 bases, there was a span of 22 bases. Germline V gene data show CDR1 as LGHDT and CDR2 as YNNKEL (reference sequence). Generated by immunoSEQ multiplex PCR, the TCRdb table keeps only in-frame clones and is missing some. The sample lists around 170,000 clones, around 83% occurring once. The sequence was collected from a woman aged 35 to 49 with acute or convalescent COVID-19. The chain links TRBV3-1 (or the pseudogene TRBV3-2) to TRBJ1-2; a weak D match, TRBD1 (5 bases). The sequenced sample consisted of peripheral blood. The CDR3 sequence is CASSQDGGRAVWGYTF. The CDR3 nucleotides are TGTGCCAGCAGCCAGGACGGGGGGAGGGCAGTGTGGGGCTACACCTTC.